This T cell receptor beta chain was observed in a study of blood T cells in healthy people across ages. Whole-study results and caveats: The recorded TCR beta diversity per million T cells decreased in a roughly linear manner with age.

Isolation per sample recovered at least 7 million PBMCs. This clonotype was detected a few times. Its antigen is as yet unknown. Primed by a sample-barcoded 5' primer and a J-beta primer mix, a second PCR proceeded for about 7 to 11 cycles. TCRdb ran MiXCR on the 5' RACE reads and lists one entry per CDR3 protein. The table lists over 750,000 distinct CDR3 sequences, around 25% of them singletons. Germline V lookup: CDR1 MNHNY, CDR2 SVGAGI (reference sequence). The CDR3 totals 12 residues. These data also formed part of another study, on T cells of mothers and their children.

The clonotype was recovered from a boy younger than 18 in good health. J is TRBJ2-5 and V is TRBV6-6; D gene uncertain. Gene TRBJ2-1 matches the end of the DNA better, so the J call may be wrong. Sequenced input: blood. In DNA, the CDR3 is TGTGCCAGCAACAACGAGAATACCGAGCAGTTCTTC. Protein: CASNNENTEQFF.